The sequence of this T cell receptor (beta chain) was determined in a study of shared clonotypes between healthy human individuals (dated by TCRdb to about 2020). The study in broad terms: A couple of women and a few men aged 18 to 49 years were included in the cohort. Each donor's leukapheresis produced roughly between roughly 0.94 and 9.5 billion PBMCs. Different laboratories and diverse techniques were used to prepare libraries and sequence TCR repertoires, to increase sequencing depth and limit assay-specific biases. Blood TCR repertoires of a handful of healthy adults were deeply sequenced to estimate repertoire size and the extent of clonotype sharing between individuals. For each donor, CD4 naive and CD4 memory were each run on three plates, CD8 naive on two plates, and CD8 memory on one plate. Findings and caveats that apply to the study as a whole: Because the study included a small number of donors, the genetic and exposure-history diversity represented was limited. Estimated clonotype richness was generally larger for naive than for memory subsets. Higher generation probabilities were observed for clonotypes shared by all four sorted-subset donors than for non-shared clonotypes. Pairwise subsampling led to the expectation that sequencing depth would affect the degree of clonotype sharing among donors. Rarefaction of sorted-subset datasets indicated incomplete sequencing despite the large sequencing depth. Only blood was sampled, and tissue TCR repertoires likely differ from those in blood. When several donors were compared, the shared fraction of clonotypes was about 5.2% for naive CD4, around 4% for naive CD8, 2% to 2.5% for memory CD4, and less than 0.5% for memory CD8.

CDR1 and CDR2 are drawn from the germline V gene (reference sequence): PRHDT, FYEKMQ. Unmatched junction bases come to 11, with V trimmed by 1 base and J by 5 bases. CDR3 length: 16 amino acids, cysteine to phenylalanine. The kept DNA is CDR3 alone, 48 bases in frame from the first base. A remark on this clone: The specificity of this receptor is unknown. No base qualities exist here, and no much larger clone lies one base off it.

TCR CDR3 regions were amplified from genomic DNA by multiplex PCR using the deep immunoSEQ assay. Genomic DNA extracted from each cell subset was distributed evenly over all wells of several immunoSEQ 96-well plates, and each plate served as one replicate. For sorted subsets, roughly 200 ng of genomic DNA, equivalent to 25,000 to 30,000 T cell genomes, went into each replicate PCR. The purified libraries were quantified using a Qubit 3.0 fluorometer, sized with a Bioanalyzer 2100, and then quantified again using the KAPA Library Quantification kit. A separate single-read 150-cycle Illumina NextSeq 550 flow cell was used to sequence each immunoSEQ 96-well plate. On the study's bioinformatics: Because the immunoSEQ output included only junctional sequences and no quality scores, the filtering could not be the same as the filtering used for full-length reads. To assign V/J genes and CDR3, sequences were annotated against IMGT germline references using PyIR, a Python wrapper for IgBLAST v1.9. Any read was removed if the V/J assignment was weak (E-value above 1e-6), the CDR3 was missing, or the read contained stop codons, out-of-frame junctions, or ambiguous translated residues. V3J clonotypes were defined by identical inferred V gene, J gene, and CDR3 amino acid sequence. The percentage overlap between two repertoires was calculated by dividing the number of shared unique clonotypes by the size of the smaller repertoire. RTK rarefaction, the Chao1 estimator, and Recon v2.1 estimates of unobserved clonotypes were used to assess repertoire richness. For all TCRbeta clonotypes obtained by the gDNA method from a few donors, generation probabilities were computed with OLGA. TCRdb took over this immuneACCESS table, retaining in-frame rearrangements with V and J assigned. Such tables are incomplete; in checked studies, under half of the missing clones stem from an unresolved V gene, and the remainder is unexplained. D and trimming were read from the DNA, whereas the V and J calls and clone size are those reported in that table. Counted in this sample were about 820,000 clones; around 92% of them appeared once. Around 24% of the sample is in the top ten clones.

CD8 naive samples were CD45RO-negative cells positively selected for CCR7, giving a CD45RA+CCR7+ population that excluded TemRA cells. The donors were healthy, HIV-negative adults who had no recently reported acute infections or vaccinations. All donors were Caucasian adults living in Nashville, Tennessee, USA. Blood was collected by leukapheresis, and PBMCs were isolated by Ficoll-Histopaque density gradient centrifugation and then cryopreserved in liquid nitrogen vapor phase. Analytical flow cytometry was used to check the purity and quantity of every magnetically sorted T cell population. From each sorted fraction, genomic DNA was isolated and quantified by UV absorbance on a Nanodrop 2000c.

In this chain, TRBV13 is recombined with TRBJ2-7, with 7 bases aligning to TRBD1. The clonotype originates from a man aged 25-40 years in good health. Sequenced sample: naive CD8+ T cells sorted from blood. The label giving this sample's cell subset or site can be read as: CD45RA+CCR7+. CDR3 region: CASSLAFDRVGNEQYF. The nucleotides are TGTGCCAGCAGCTTAGCTTTCGACAGGGTAGGAAACGAGCAGTACTTC.